This is a list of T cell receptor beta chains from one sample in a study of T cells in Graves' hyperthyroidism and ophthalmopathy. TCRdb recomputed calls from the multiplex PCR reads with MiXCR, one row per CDR3 protein. The table records around 250,000 distinct CDR3 sequences, approximately 23% of them present only once. The sequenced sample was blood. The receptors originated from a woman aged 35 to 49 with Graves' ophthalmopathy. Both conserved end residues are part of each CDR3. A D gene is named only where the DNA matches it firmly. Expanded clones get a size class; other rows say once, few or many, or leave the size out.

J gene	V gene	D gene	clone size	CDR3 protein	CDR3 DNA
TRBJ2-7	TRBV3-1	TRBD2	NA	CASSQRLAEFYEQYF	TGTGCCAGCAGCCAGAGACTAGCGGAATTCTACGAGCAGTACTTC
TRBJ1-3	TRBV5-1	TRBD1	many	CASSSRTGDSLSGNTIYF	TGCGCCAGCAGCTCCCGGACAGGGGACTCCCTTTCTGGAAACACCATATATTTT
TRBJ2-5	TRBV6-5	NA	NA	CASSYSTGSLETQYF	TGTGCCAGCAGTTACTCCACGGGATCCTTGGAGACCCAGTACTTC
TRBJ2-7	TRBV28	TRBD1	NA	CASSVGGQATYEQYF	TGTGCCAGCAGCGTGGGGGGACAGGCGACCTACGAGCAGTACTTC
TRBJ2-7	TRBV7-8	NA	many	CASSLARLTKFDEQYF	TGTGCCAGCAGCTTAGCGCGACTAACAAAGTTTGACGAGCAGTACTTC
TRBJ2-5	TRBV9	NA	many	CASSVGSEETQYF	TGTGCCAGCAGCGTGGGTAGTGAAGAGACCCAGTACTTC
TRBJ2-4	TRBV29-1	NA	many	CSALGTAKNIQYF	TGCAGCGCGTTAGGGACGGCCAAAAACATTCAGTACTTC
TRBJ1-5	TRBV6-1	NA	many	CASREGTVSNQPQHF	TGTGCCAGCAGGGAAGGGACGGTTAGCAATCAGCCCCAGCATTTT
TRBJ2-5	TRBV7-2	NA	NA	CASSLLTWQEGETQYF	TGTGCCAGCAGCTTGTTGACTTGGCAGGAGGGGGAGACCCAGTACTTC
TRBJ1-1	TRBV30	TRBD1	once	CAWSWAGTGGSEAFF	TGTGCCTGGAGTTGGGCCGGGACAGGGGGCAGTGAAGCTTTCTTT
TRBJ2-4	TRBV20-1	NA	many	CSATPPDPIGKNIQYF	TGCAGTGCTACCCCTCCGGACCCGATTGGCAAAAACATTCAGTACTTC
TRBJ2-5	TRBV15	TRBD2	many	CATSSDSGGLQETQYF	TGTGCCACCAGCTCAGATTCGGGAGGGCTCCAAGAGACCCAGTACTTC
TRBJ2-7	TRBV4-2	TRBD1	many	CASSQETGTGGEQYF	TGTGCCAGCAGCCAGGAGACCGGGACAGGGGGCGAGCAGTACTTC
TRBJ1-5	TRBV20-1	NA	many	CSARHGAGNQPQHF	TGCAGTGCTAGGCATGGGGCGGGTAATCAGCCCCAGCATTTT
TRBJ2-5	TRBV20-1	NA	NA	CSARDSGAQETQYF	TGCAGTGCTAGAGATTCAGGGGCTCAAGAGACCCAGTACTTC
TRBJ1-2	TRBV6-1	NA	many	CASSDMGNYGYTF	TGTGCCAGCAGTGACATGGGGAACTATGGCTACACCTTC
TRBJ2-7	TRBV6-2/TRBV6-3	NA	once	CASTATRAGWSEQYF	TGTGCCAGCACCGCTACGAGGGCCGGGTGGAGTGAGCAGTACTTC
TRBJ2-7	TRBV7-8	TRBD2	many	CASGLSRLAGTYEQYF	TGTGCCAGCGGCTTATCCCGACTAGCGGGTACTTACGAGCAGTACTTC
TRBJ1-3	TRBV27	NA	many	CASSPTGQPVSGNTIYF	TGTGCCAGCAGTCCCACCGGACAGCCAGTCTCTGGAAACACCATATATTTT